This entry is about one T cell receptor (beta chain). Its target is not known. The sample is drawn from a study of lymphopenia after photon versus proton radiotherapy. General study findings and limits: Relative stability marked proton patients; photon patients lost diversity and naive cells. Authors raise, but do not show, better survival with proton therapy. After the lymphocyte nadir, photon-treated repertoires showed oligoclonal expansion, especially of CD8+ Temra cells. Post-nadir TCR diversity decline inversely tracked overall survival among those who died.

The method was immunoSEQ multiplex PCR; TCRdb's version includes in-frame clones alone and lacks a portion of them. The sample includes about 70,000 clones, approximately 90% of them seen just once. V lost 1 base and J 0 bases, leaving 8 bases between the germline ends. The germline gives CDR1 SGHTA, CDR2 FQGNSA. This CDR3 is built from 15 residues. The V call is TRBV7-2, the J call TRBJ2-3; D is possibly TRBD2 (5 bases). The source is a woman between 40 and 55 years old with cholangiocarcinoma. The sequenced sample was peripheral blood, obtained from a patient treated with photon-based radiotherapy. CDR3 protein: CASSLEAASTDTQYF. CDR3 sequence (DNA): TGTGCCAGCAGCTTAGAAGCGGCTAGCACAGATACGCAGTATTTT.